Shown below are 6 T cell receptor beta chains from a single sample sequenced in a study of cytomegalovirus exposure and HLA in healthy donors. 60 Vbeta and 13 Jbeta primers were used in PCR. The repertoire was sequenced with immunoSEQ multiplex PCR; TCRdb's copy has only in-frame clones and lacks some. The sample lists about 170,000 clones; approximately 78% were seen once. Sequenced material: PBMCs. Receptors originate from a woman in her 50s in good health and CMV-seropositive.

This clone was counted once. V is TRBV7-2 and J is TRBJ1-6; D perhaps matches TRBD1 (5 bases). Trimming cost V 1 base and J 12 bases, with 7 bases left between them. CDR3 length: 12 amino acids. Germline CDR1 reads SGHTA; CDR2 reads FQGNSA. As DNA, the CDR3 is TGTGCCAGCAGCTTAGTCGGGGGACCCCTCCACTTT. This codes for CASSLVGGPLHF.

J is TRBJ2-1 and V is TRBV4-2; 10 nucleotides agree with TRBD2. Germline-derived CDR1 and CDR2 are LGHNA and YNFKEQ. The CDR3 extends over 15 amino acids. The V gene end was trimmed by 4 bases and the J gene end by 5 bases; junction bases not matched to a gene: 5. The CDR3 reads CASSPFSGGNNEQFF. In nucleotides, the CDR3 is TGTGCCAGCAGCCCCTTTAGCGGGGGGAACAATGAGCAGTTCTTC.

V usage is TRBV14 and J usage is TRBJ2-7; TRBD1 aligns across 7 bases. Germline loops: CDR1 SGHDN, CDR2 FVKESK. The CDR3 runs 13 residues. V shed 6 bases and J 7 bases; nucleotides not matched to a gene: 9. CDR3 loop: CASSLTGVEEQYF. CDR3 nucleotides: TGTGCCAGCAGTCTCACAGGGGTGGAGGAGCAGTACTTC.

A note on this clone: A read error may produce the germline difference seen at one junction end. V gene TRBV5-4 combines with J gene TRBJ2-7, with 8 bases that match TRBD1. The CDR3 totals 15 residues. CDR1 SGHNT and CDR2 YYREEE come from the germline V gene (reference sequence). Written as DNA, the CDR3 is TGCGCCAGCAGCTTGGCCGGGCAGGGGGCGTACGAGCAGTACTTC. Translation gives CASSLAGQGAYEQYF. The full variable domain, rest sourced from reference TRBV5-4 and TRBJ2-7, is ETGVTQSPTHLIKTRGQQVTLRCSSQSGHNTVSWYQQALGQGPQFIFQYYREEENGRGNFPPRFSGLQFPNYSSELNVNALELDDSALYLCASSLAGQGAYEQYFGPGTRLTVT.

The chain carries TRBV11-2 and TRBJ1-1, with 7 bases matching TRBD1. Per the germline V gene, CDR1 is SGHAT and CDR2 is FQNNGV. The CDR3 contains 13 residues. Trimming at V came to 1 base and at J to 11 bases, leaving 7 bases not matched to a gene. The CDR3 loop reads CASSLVVGTVAFF. CDR3 sequence (DNA): TGTGCCAGCAGCTTAGTTGTAGGGACAGTGGCTTTCTTT.

The chain is built from TRBV20-1 and TRBJ1-1, with D unresolved. Germline V gene lookup returns CDR1 DFQATT and CDR2 SNEGSKA (reference sequence). V was trimmed by 6 bases and J by 1 base, leaving 6 bases between them. The CDR3 runs to 11 residues. CDR3 loop: CSASKNTEAFF. The CDR3 bases are TGCAGTGCATCCAAGAACACTGAAGCTTTCTTT.